This entry features one T cell receptor beta chain sequence. Its antigen remains unidentified. Qualities for individual bases were not recorded, and no much larger clone is one base off. CDR1 SGHVS and CDR2 FQNEAQ are derived from the germline V gene. From cysteine to phenylalanine, the CDR3 is 15 amino acids long. Only the CDR3 DNA is retained, 45 bases long and in frame from the first base. V is clipped by 5 bases and J by 4 bases, and the sequence between their germline boundaries is 17 bases long. Libraries were constructed by the immunoSEQ multiplex PCR assay. For the multiplex PCR, a mixture combining 60 forward primers for TCR Vbeta segments and 13 reverse primers for TCR Jbeta segments was used. A multiplex PCR assay on genomic DNA amplified the CDR3 region of rearranged TCR beta genes. The Illumina HiSeq System was used to sequence the amplified TCR beta libraries as 87-base-pair reads. Processing in the source paper ran as follows. A later analysis counted tens of millions of unique TCR beta chains across the 666 repertoires, and approximately 11 million of these chains were shared by at least two donors. A nearest-neighbor algorithm error-corrected the raw reads and collapsed the reads into unique sequences, merging closely related sequences to remove PCR and sequencing errors. V, D and J gene segments were assigned by aligning CDR3 sequences to IMGT reference sequences. Each retained sequence needed at least a six-nucleotide match to both a V gene segment and a J gene segment. A rearrangement was called productive if the CDR3 had no stop codons and remained in frame with V and J, and every other rearrangement was called non-productive. Following IMGT convention, CDR3 was defined as the stretch from the second conserved V-encoded cysteine to the conserved J-encoded phenylalanine. The earlier analysis of 450 to 750 of the donors excluded any sequence lacking an unambiguous match to a single V gene segment. An earlier analysis of fewer than 750 of the donors classified V segments as functional when productive rearrangements were above 56.7% and as segregating when the standard deviation between donors was above 5%. A statistical classification framework was built to diagnose cytomegalovirus status from the catalog of TCR beta chain sequences. V and J gene assignment, in a later analysis, came from comparing TCR nucleotide sequences with IMGT/GENE-DB human TR gene sequences. A later analysis assigned CDR3 sequences and most-parsimonious VDJ recombination scenarios with the TCRdist pipeline. A later analysis defined each TCR beta chain by its CDR3 amino acid sequence plus V-gene family, and excluded reads lacking a unique V-gene family. As a way to deal with suspected cross-contamination and a sequencing artifact, a later analysis dropped more than 500 nucleotide sequences that were highly shared and had low generation probability. In a later analysis, a clonal expansion index for each public chain was calculated from normalized within-repertoire ranks of inferred template counts. A later analysis computed generation probabilities with a VDJ recombination model fitted to out-of-frame rearrangements, and checked the results against IGoR. In a later analysis, TCR-TCR, TCR-HLA and TCR-CMV co-occurrence was scored with hypergeometric tests, and a repertoire-size bias correction was applied to TCR pairs. False discovery rates were estimated in a later analysis by permuting HLA or CMV assignments 20 times. In a later analysis, co-occurring TCRs were grouped with DBSCAN, and TCRdist sequence similarity was added when clustering was performed within HLA-allele-positive subsets. Repertoires with fewer than 30,000 or more than 120,000 public chains, plus five repertoires with anomalous nucleotide sharing, were excluded from co-occurrence clustering. Sourced from immuneACCESS, this table was stored by TCRdb with only in-frame sequences that have V and J called. A share of the clones is absent; for the studies checked, an unresolved V gene accounts for under half, and the remainder has no known explanation. The V and J calls and clone size are taken from that table; D and trimming were inferred from the DNA. This sample gives under 200,000 clones in total; around 79% of them show up just once. Of the sample, less than 9% falls within the top ten clones.

The sample comes from a study of cytomegalovirus exposure and HLA in healthy donors (dated by TCRdb to 2017 to 2019). As for the study more broadly: An earlier analysis of several hundred of the donors reported 250 to 300 Gb of sequence data and 117 million unique TCR beta sequences from around 200 million T cells. Roughly 300 gigabases of sequencing data and around 80 million unique TCR sequences made up an early release that covered roughly 670 HLA-typed donors. The genetic ancestry cluster associated with self-reported Caucasian donors included 81% of the approximately 400 genotyped donors. The study aimed to test whether signatures of past pathogen exposure could be identified by cataloging public T cell receptors. Using immunosequencing, the study profiled T cell repertoires from 550 to 750 subjects and related those repertoires to cytomegalovirus serostatus. A separate validation cohort of about 110 different subjects was used in addition to the roughly 720-subject first cohort. To predict cytomegalovirus infection status, the study combined high-throughput TCR immunosequencing, statistical association of individual TCRs with disease status, and machine learning. In a later analysis, previously published TCR beta repertoires from 500 to 750 donors were re-analyzed and high-resolution HLA genotyping was added so that TCR occurrence patterns could be studied. The later analysis used no new phenotypic data to find candidate immune exposures, relying instead on TCR beta sequences and their occurrence across donors. In an earlier analysis of 587 of the donors, high-throughput TCR beta sequencing was used to judge whether each TCR beta V gene segment behaved as functional or pseudogenic. Donor age, sex, ethnicity and CMV serostatus were collected together with the repertoire data. A later genetic analysis took genome-wide SNP genotypes for 398 of the 666 donors and used that subset as a discovery cohort. All discovery cohort repertoires had been generated using a single sequencing platform. HLA typing included class I and class II loci at four-digit resolution. Typing coverage varied by locus: roughly 620-640 donors for A, B, C, DRB1 and DQB1; roughly 510 for DQA1; nearly 610 for DPA1; 400 to 480 for DPB1. Four to six DR-DQ haplotypes were handled as single units for association and clustering, since linkage in the cohort was strong. Across 300 to 500 genotyped donors of the cohort, an average of roughly 250,000 unique TCR beta nucleotide sequences per donor were sequenced, and 15% to 20% of those sequences were non-productive. Broad study findings and their caveats: Presence/absence analyses assumed roughly uniform sequencing depth across donors, an assumption that may not hold. A later analysis found that TCR association rates varied across HLA loci, with DRB1 alleles showing the most associated TCRs and HLA-C alleles the fewest. A later genetic analysis associated a missense DCLRE1C variant with V-gene and J-gene trimming of TCR beta chains, and an independent cohort replicated the association. For the cohort, immune exposure information was limited to CMV serostatus. Broadly in line with IMGT annotations, most TCR beta V segments showed up in productive rearrangements about 90% or about 30% of the time in an earlier analysis of 587 of the donors. A cluster of highly shared sequence variants was judged likely to be a technical artifact of the sequencing pipeline. The earlier analysis of some 560 of the donors excluded approximately 15 rarely observed V segments, including chromosome 9 orphons, because counts were too low. Most CMV-associated TCR beta chains appeared to be HLA-restricted in a later analysis, and the HLA associations seemed to be driven largely by CMV exposure. A total of fewer than 200 TCR beta chains were listed by the study as associated with cytomegalovirus. In this cohort, only TCR beta chains were sequenced, and detectable features were limited by the absence of alpha or paired-chain data. Strong co-occurrence of HLA alleles, especially DR and DQ, made assigning TCR associations to individual alleles difficult. In a later analysis, several top co-occurrence clusters were reported to appear linked to parvovirus B19, influenza, CMV and Epstein-Barr virus. Correlated functional status among segregating V segments might be attributable to linkage disequilibrium, but an unknown experimental factor could not be ruled out. A further reported finding was that TCR beta sequences accurately predicted the HLA-A and HLA-B alleles for most subjects in the first cohort. Compared with the roughly 710-donor mean, donors in an Asian-associated ancestry cluster had fewer N-insertions in productive TCRs, according to a later genetic analysis. In a later analysis, HLA-associated TCR beta chains were found to be more clonally expanded and to have lower generation probabilities than equally common non-associated chains. In vitro tests confirmed that three of the cytomegalovirus-associated TCR beta chains recognize cytomegalovirus antigens. Most TCR sequences were observed very rarely across donors, whereas some public TCRs were present in many individuals. The classifier was reported to diagnose cytomegalovirus status with high specificity and sensitivity in both the original cohort and the validation cohort. Some IMGT-functional V segments, including TRBV6-2 and TRBV6-3, could not be told apart with the 87-base-pair reads, so those segments were excluded. A later analysis associated 15,000 or so TCR beta sequences with specific HLA alleles at a false discovery rate of 0.05. Because HLA typing was unavailable for some donors at each locus, only the typed subset was used in association tests. The authors suggested that the approach could potentially be generalized to other disease states and immunological phenotypes.

In total, 630 or so healthy bone marrow donors made up the cohort. At the time of sampling, all cohort members were nominally healthy, though unrecorded immune exposures were likely present. The donor tested CMV seropositive, placing the donor among the 289 seropositive members of the cohort. Each donor provided a peripheral blood sample, and peripheral blood mononuclear cells were used for TCR beta sequencing. Genomic DNA was extracted from the blood cell samples with the Qiagen DNeasy Blood Extraction Kit. The sequenced sample was PBMCs. Here the chain combines TRBV7-8 and TRBJ1-2, with TRBD1 tentatively as D gene (6 bases match). The receptor was derived from a male donor in good health and CMV-seropositive. CDR3 region: CASSPSPGASYGYTF. The DNA sequence follows: TGTGCCAGCAGCCCTAGCCCAGGGGCGTCCTATGGCTACACCTTC.